The 28 T cell receptor beta chains below all came from one sample that was sequenced in a study of cytomegalovirus exposure and HLA in healthy donors. With 60 Vbeta and 13 Jbeta primers, the PCR was carried out. Assay: immunoSEQ multiplex PCR; the TCRdb copy retains only in-frame clones and omits some. This table holds about 140,000 clones, approximately 80% found once. The sequencing sample was made of PBMCs. These receptors all stem from a man aged 30 to 39 in good health and CMV-seronegative.

This clone was seen more than once but under ten times. The rearrangement uses TRBV6-4 and TRBJ2-7; 12 bases are a match to TRBD2. With V trimmed by 6 bases and J by 4 bases, 4 bases remained unmatched. The germline V gene encodes CDR1 MRHNA and CDR2 SNTAGT. The CDR3 loop spans 14 amino acids. CDR3 sequence reads: CASRETSGSYEQYF. CDR3 coding DNA: TGTGCCAGCAGAGAGACTAGCGGGAGTTACGAGCAGTACTTC.

This clone appeared a single time. The rearrangement uses TRBV30 and TRBJ2-7; TRBD1 agrees at 7 bases. The germline gives CDR1 GTSNPN, CDR2 SVGIG (reference sequence). V shed 4 bases, J shed 3 bases, and the junction held 6 bases outside the gene matches. The CDR3 loop spans 13 amino acids. CDR3 protein: CAWNPRQGYEQYF. Here the CDR3 DNA reads TGTGCCTGGAACCCGCGACAGGGCTACGAGCAGTACTTC.

The chain joins TRBV28 to TRBJ1-1, with a tentative D call TRBD1 (5 bases). This CDR3 region has 15 residues. Trimming stripped 1 base from V and 5 bases from J, with 14 bases between. Germline V lookup: CDR1 MDHEN, CDR2 SYDVKM. For the CDR3, the DNA is TGTGCCAGCAGTTTATTAAGACAGATCGGAACTGAAGCTTTCTTT. Its translation: CASSLLRQIGTEAFF.

The chain uses TRBV28 and TRBJ2-7; D is perhaps TRBD2 (5 bases). Germline V gives CDR1 MDHEN, CDR2 SYDVKM. The CDR3 extends over 14 amino acids. V lost 3 bases and J 3 bases, leaving 12 bases between the germline ends. CDR3 protein: CASSFSGTLYEQYF. For the CDR3, the DNA is TGTGCCAGCAGTTTTTCGGGAACCCTCTACGAGCAGTACTTC.

The chain carries TRBV27 and TRBJ1-2; the D gene is possibly TRBD1 (5 bases). This CDR3 contains 13 residues. V was pared by 4 bases and J by 5 bases, with 11 bases between. Germline V gives CDR1 MNHEY, CDR2 SMNVEV (reference sequence). The CDR3 spells CASSSGRAYGYTF. CDR3 in DNA: TGTGCCAGCAGTTCCGGCAGGGCGTATGGCTACACCTTC.

The V and J genes are TRBV7-9 and TRBJ1-1; D remains ambiguous. The CDR3 loop spans 13 amino acids. Germline V CDR1 and CDR2: SEHNR, FQNEAQ (reference sequence). V was pared by 5 bases and J by 7 bases, with 14 bases between. The CDR3, as DNA: TGTGCCAGCAGCCTAGGAGGGAACGGTGAAGCTTTCTTT. It codes for CASSLGGNGEAFF.

The chain couples TRBV5-1 to TRBJ2-5; 7 nucleotides align to TRBD1. The DNA end is more similar to TRBJ2-7, so the J call may be wrong. The CDR3 extends over 14 amino acids. Germline V gene data show CDR1 as SGHRS and CDR2 as YFSETQ. For the CDR3, the DNA is TGCGCCAGCAGCTCGGCAGGGGGTGGCTACGAGCAGTACTTC. Protein sequence: CASSSAGGGYEQYF.

The gene calls are TRBV11-2 and TRBJ2-7, with 9 bases that match TRBD2. Germline lookup yields CDR1 SGHAT and CDR2 FQNNGV. V gave up 11 bases and J gave up 0 bases; unmatched junction bases: 11. The CDR3 runs to 15 residues. This CDR3 reads CASDGGTSNSYEQYF. DNA of the CDR3: TGTGCCTCCGATGGAGGGACTAGCAACTCCTACGAGCAGTACTTC.

The J gene is TRBJ1-2, the V gene TRBV9; 12 nucleotides match TRBD1. The CDR3 runs 17 residues. With 3 bases clipped from V and 5 bases from J, the junction kept 11 bases outside the gene matches. Germline V gene data show CDR1 as SGDLS and CDR2 as YYNGEE. CDR3 region: CASSATYRDRGQYGYTF. For the CDR3, the DNA is TGTGCCAGCAGCGCAACATACCGGGACAGGGGGCAGTATGGCTACACCTTC.

The V gene is TRBV7-8, the J gene TRBJ1-2, with a weak D call TRBD1 (5 bases). The V end was cut by 5 bases, the J end by 3 bases, with 28 bases between. Germline V CDR1 and CDR2: SGHVS, FQNEAQ. This CDR3 is built from 19 residues. The CDR3 reads CASSPRTGVFSAFYYGYTF. CDR3 coding DNA: TGTGCCAGCAGCCCTAGAACAGGTGTTTTCTCGGCATTTTACTATGGCTACACCTTC.

The chain employs TRBV2 and TRBJ2-2; TRBD2 aligns across 7 bases. CDR3 length equals 14 residues. Germline V gene data show CDR1 as SNHLY and CDR2 as FYNNEI. The V segment lost 8 bases and the J segment 3 bases; nucleotides outside the gene matches: 6. CDR3 bases: TGTGCCAGCTCGGAGGGAGGGTACACCGGGGAGCTGTTTTTT. Protein sequence: CASSEGGYTGELFF.

This chain links TRBV19 with TRBJ2-5; 8 nucleotides align to TRBD1. The V gene end was trimmed by 4 bases and the J gene end by 4 bases; junction bases not matched to a gene: 20. Germline CDR1 and CDR2: LNHDA and SQIVND (reference sequence). The CDR3 is 19 amino acids. Written as DNA, the CDR3 is TGTGCCAGTAGTACACAAAGGACAGGGCCCGCTCCAAAGGGAGAGACCCAGTACTTC. Residues: CASSTQRTGPAPKGETQYF.

The rearrangement links TRBV28 to TRBJ2-7, with a weak D call TRBD2 (6 bases). Trimming stripped 6 bases from V and 4 bases from J, with 13 bases between. The CDR3 runs to 13 residues. Germline V gene lookup returns CDR1 MDHEN and CDR2 SYDVKM. This CDR3 reads CASRPGTLYEQYF. The CDR3 nucleotides are TGTGCCAGCAGGCCGGGGACTCTTTACGAGCAGTACTTC.

The V gene is TRBV10-1, the J gene TRBJ2-7, with a tentative D call TRBD1 (5 bases). Trimming left V 5 bases short and J 2 bases short, with 13 bases between. The CDR3 spans 14 residues. Germline V gene lookup returns CDR1 WNHNN and CDR2 SYGVQD (reference sequence). The DNA of the CDR3 is TGCGCCAGCAGTAGGTACTTGGGGCCCTACGAGCAGTACTTC. Translating gives CASSRYLGPYEQYF.

The chain recombines TRBV28 with TRBJ2-5, with a possible D match to TRBD2 (6 bases). The closer fit of TRBJ2-7 to the DNA end suggests the J call may be wrong. Germline V gene data show CDR1 as MDHEN and CDR2 as SYDVKM. CDR3 length: 12 amino acids. CDR3: CASGGFSYEQYF. The CDR3, as DNA: TGTGCCAGCGGAGGGTTTTCCTACGAGCAGTACTTC.

There are a few counts of this clone. The chain has TRBV7-9 and TRBJ2-1; 9 bases agree with TRBD2. This CDR3 spans 15 amino acids. Germline V gene lookup returns CDR1 SEHNR and CDR2 FQNEAQ (reference sequence). With 1 base clipped from V and 7 bases from J, the junction kept 5 bases outside the gene matches. The CDR3 region is CASSLELAGVNEQFF. In DNA, the CDR3 is TGTGCCAGCAGCTTAGAATTAGCGGGGGTTAATGAGCAGTTCTTC.

The chain joins TRBV29-1 to TRBJ2-6; 15 positions match TRBD2. The CDR3 has 18 amino acids. Looked up from germline, CDR1 is SQVTM and CDR2 is ANQGSEA. V lost 7 bases, J lost 0 bases, and 7 bases stayed unmatched. The CDR3 region has the DNA TGCAGCGGGGGACTAGCGGGAGGCTTAAACTCTGGGGCCAACGTCCTGACTTTC. It is translated as CSGGLAGGLNSGANVLTF.

This rearrangement joins TRBV18 to TRBJ2-5, with 7 bases identical to TRBD1. V was clipped by 1 base and J by 4 bases; unmatched bases: 3. This CDR3 is built from 14 residues. Germline V CDR1 and CDR2: KGHSH, LQKENI. This CDR3 is CASSPQSGGETQYF. DNA for the CDR3: TGTGCCAGCTCACCACAGTCAGGGGGAGAGACCCAGTACTTC. The entire variable domain, with the rest obtained from reference TRBV18 and TRBJ2-5, is as follows: NAGVMQNPRHLVRRRGQEARLRCSPMKGHSHVYWYRQLPEEGLKFMVYLQKENIIDESGMPKERFSAEFPKEGPSILRIQQVVRGDSAAYFCASSPQSGGETQYFGPGTRLLVL.

The chain has TRBV5-1 and TRBJ2-1; 7 positions agree with TRBD2. After removal of 4 bases from V and 0 bases from J, the junction contained 7 bases not matched to a gene. Germline lookup yields CDR1 SGHRS and CDR2 YFSETQ. The CDR3 has 16 amino acids. Written as DNA, the CDR3 is TGCGCCAGCAGCGCTAGCGGAGTAAGCTCCTACAATGAGCAGTTCTTC. Encoded protein: CASSASGVSSYNEQFF.

J is TRBJ2-7 and V is TRBV29-1; 7 positions match TRBD2. The CDR3 is 12 amino acids. CDR1 is SQVTM, CDR2 ANQGSEA, per germline. After removal of 6 bases from V and 9 bases from J, the junction contained 11 bases not matched to a gene. CDR3 bases: TGCAGCGTACGGGAGGCCCACTTTTGGCAGTACTTC. This translates into CSVREAHFWQYF.

V usage is TRBV4-1 and J usage is TRBJ1-3, with 7 bases matching TRBD1. Per germline, CDR1 MGHRA and CDR2 YSYEKL. After removal of 3 bases from V and 2 bases from J, the junction contained 4 bases not matched to a gene. The CDR3 loop spans 15 amino acids. As DNA, the CDR3 is TGCGCCAGCAGCCAGCCCGACAGGGCTGGAAACACCATATATTTT. It encodes CASSQPDRAGNTIYF.

The chain recombines TRBV7-8 with TRBJ2-2, with D maybe TRBD2 (6 bases). The germline CDR1 and CDR2 sequences are SGHVS and FQNEAQ. V was trimmed by 4 bases and J by 0 bases, leaving 12 bases between them. The CDR3 has 16 amino acids. The CDR3 loop is CASSYQAGSNTGELFF. The CDR3 DNA is TGTGCCAGCAGCTACCAGGCGGGATCGAACACCGGGGAGCTGTTTTTT.

The chain couples TRBV7-2 to TRBJ1-2; the match to TRBD1 covers 12 bases. J lost 7 bases, V lost 3 bases, and 6 bases had no gene match. This CDR3 contains 15 residues. Germline lookup yields CDR1 SGHTA and CDR2 FQGNSA. The CDR3 is CASSFDGTGGFGYTF. The CDR3 bases are TGTGCCAGCAGCTTCGACGGGACAGGGGGCTTTGGCTACACCTTC.

This clone came up once. This rearrangement joins TRBV5-1 to TRBJ2-1; TRBD2 agrees at 8 bases. The CDR3 is 15 amino acids. From germline, CDR1 is SGHRS and CDR2 YFSETQ. Trimming cost V 4 bases and J 5 bases; bases outside gene matches: 8. The CDR3 bases are TGCGCCAGCAGCCTCCGAGCGGGGGAAGACAATGAGCAGTTCTTC. Encoded protein: CASSLRAGEDNEQFF.

The rearrangement uses TRBV27 and TRBJ2-5; 8 nucleotides line up with TRBD2. This CDR3 has 14 residues. J gave up 1 base and V 6 bases, and 4 bases lay outside the gene matches. Germline V gene sequence: CDR1 MNHEY, CDR2 SMNVEV (reference sequence). For the CDR3, the DNA is TGTGCCAGCAGCATTAGCGGGGCCCAAGAGACCCAGTACTTC. It encodes CASSISGAQETQYF.

The chain employs TRBV6-5 and TRBJ2-1; 9 bases fit TRBD2. Trimming removed 6 bases from V and 6 bases from J; junction bases left unmatched: 6. Germline assignment: CDR1 MNHEY and CDR2 SVGAGI. The CDR3 covers 14 residues. As DNA, the CDR3 is TGTGCCAGCAGGACAGGACTAGCGACCAATGAGCAGTTCTTC. Amino acid sequence: CASRTGLATNEQFF.

The V and J genes are TRBV6-1 and TRBJ2-3; 9 bases are shared with TRBD1. The V segment lost 3 bases and the J segment 2 bases; nucleotides outside the gene matches: 6. CDR1 is MNHNS and CDR2 is SASEGT in the germline V gene. This CDR3 contains 16 residues. As DNA, the CDR3 is TGTGCCAGCAGTGACCCCGGGACAGGGAACACAGATACGCAGTATTTT. It yields the protein CASSDPGTGNTDTQYF.

This chain links TRBV7-2 with TRBJ1-1, with 7 bases matching TRBD1. The V gene end was trimmed by 5 bases and the J gene end by 5 bases; junction bases not matched to a gene: 5. This CDR3 contains 13 residues. Germline V lookup: CDR1 SGHTA, CDR2 FQGNSA. CDR3 sequence (DNA): TGTGCCAGCAGCCCGAGACAGGGTACTGAAGCTTTCTTT. This sequence encodes CASSPRQGTEAFF.